The 30 T cell receptor beta chains below were found in one sample sequenced in a study of shared clonotypes between healthy human individuals. The data were produced by immunoSEQ multiplex PCR, yet TCRdb's version contains in-frame clones alone and is incomplete. Altogether over 850,000 clones are present, 78% being singletons, with the ten largest covering more than 0.45%. The sequencing sample was made of memory CD4+ T cells from PBMCs. Subset denoted: CD45RA-negative fraction. The receptors stem from a man younger than 35 in good health. Some clones in this sample may be carry-over from other donors' samples.

This rearrangement joins TRBV4-1 to TRBJ2-1; the match to TRBD1 covers 7 bases. The J segment lost 5 bases and the V segment lost 3 bases, leaving 13 bases of the junction unmatched. CDR1 and CDR2 (germline): MGHRA, YSYEKL. CDR3 length: 17 residues. DNA of the CDR3: TGCGCCAGCAGCCACCTTCAGGGGGACAGCCACAACAATGAGCAGTTCTTC. Amino acids: CASSHLQGDSHNNEQFF.

The V gene is TRBV6-5, the J gene TRBJ2-1, with TRBD1 identical over 8 bases. Germline assignment: CDR1 MNHEY and CDR2 SVGAGI. The CDR3 loop spans 15 amino acids. The V segment lost 4 bases and the J segment 4 bases; nucleotides outside the gene matches: 6. CDR3 loop: CASSFRQGKYNEQFF. The CDR3 DNA reads as TGTGCCAGCAGTTTTCGACAGGGGAAATACAATGAGCAGTTCTTC.

The gene calls are TRBV18 and TRBJ1-2; D possibly corresponds to TRBD1 (6 bases). The CDR3 is 13 amino acids. Germline V gives CDR1 KGHSH, CDR2 LQKENI. V lost 2 bases to trimming and J lost 8 bases, with 12 bases between them. CDR3 sequence (DNA): TGTGCCAGCTCACCATTCAGGGGCGAAGGCTACACCTTC. It translates to CASSPFRGEGYTF.

This chain connects TRBV28 to TRBJ2-7, with 9 positions matching TRBD1. Per the germline V gene, CDR1 is MDHEN and CDR2 is SYDVKM. The CDR3 runs 14 residues. After removal of 7 bases from V and 2 bases from J, the junction contained 6 bases not matched to a gene. In DNA, the CDR3 is TGTGCCAGCACAACAGGGGGCCCCCCCTACGAGCAGTACTTC. Translating gives CASTTGGPPYEQYF.

CDR3 protein: CASSQGYREGFAQPQHF. In DNA form, the CDR3 reads TGCGCCAGCAGCCAAGGGTATCGAGAGGGCTTCGCTCAGCCCCAGCATTTT. The genes are TRBV4-3 and TRBJ1-5, with no clear D. V lost 1 base, J lost 6 bases, and 19 bases lay in between. There are 17 residues in the CDR3. CDR1 is LGHNA and CDR2 is YSLEER in the germline V gene.

A remark on this clone: This CDR3 is also generated by other DNA sequences in the sample. The genes are TRBV2 and TRBJ1-1, with a weak D call TRBD1 (5 bases). CDR3 length equals 14 residues. Trimming cost V 3 bases and J 0 bases, with 8 bases left between them. The germline V gene has CDR1 SNHLY and CDR2 FYNNEI. The CDR3 loop is CASSEQGMNTEAFF. The CDR3 DNA is TGTGCCAGCAGTGAGCAGGGCATGAACACTGAAGCTTTCTTT.

This clone was seen ten or more times. This CDR3 is CASRITGNTPYGYTF. CDR3 DNA sequence: TGTGCCAGTAGGATTACAGGGAACACACCCTATGGCTACACCTTC. The rearrangement uses TRBV19 and TRBJ1-2, with D possibly being TRBD1 (6 bases). Germline loops: CDR1 LNHDA, CDR2 SQIVND (reference sequence). V lost 6 bases, J lost 4 bases, and 18 bases lay in between. The CDR3 length is 15 residues.

The rearrangement links TRBV5-1 to TRBJ1-2; unclear D gene. The CDR3 has 14 residues. Between the trimmed V and J ends, which lost 0 bases and 0 bases, there was a span of 6 bases. CDR1 is SGHRS and CDR2 is YFSETQ in the germline V gene. CDR3: CASSLDRSNYGYTF. Written as DNA, the CDR3 is TGCGCCAGCAGCTTGGACAGATCTAACTATGGCTACACCTTC. The full variable domain, rest sourced from reference TRBV5-1 and TRBJ1-2, is KAGVTQTPRYLIKTRGQQVTLSCSPISGHRSVSWYQQTPGQGLQFLFEYFSETQRNKGNFPGRFSGRQFSNSRSEMNVSTLELGDSALYLCASSLDRSNYGYTFGSGTRLTVV.

The chain carries TRBV19 and TRBJ1-1; a possible D gene is TRBD1 (5 bases). Trimming took 5 bases from V and 4 from J, leaving 11 bases between them. This CDR3 is built from 13 residues. CDR1 is LNHDA and CDR2 is SQIVND in the germline V gene (reference sequence). CDR3 sequence: CASSGSGGTEAFF. In nucleotides, the CDR3 is TGTGCCAGTAGTGGGTCGGGGGGCACTGAAGCTTTCTTT.

The chain joins TRBV2 to TRBJ1-1; 7 bases line up with TRBD1. V shed 2 bases, J shed 11 bases, and the junction held 2 bases outside the gene matches. The CDR3 length is 11 residues. CDR1 SNHLY and CDR2 FYNNEI come from the germline V gene. The CDR3 here is CASSERGPAFF. The CDR3 nucleotides are TGTGCCAGCAGTGAAAGGGGGCCCGCTTTCTTT.

This clone has more than one count but fewer than ten. The chain has TRBV18 and TRBJ2-3, with 11 bases identical to TRBD2. Germline V gene lookup returns CDR1 KGHSH and CDR2 LQKENI. There are 15 residues in the CDR3. V gave up 4 bases and J gave up 3 bases; unmatched junction bases: 3. Here the CDR3 DNA reads TGTGCCAGCTCACAGGGGACTAGCGGTACAGATACGCAGTATTTT. It encodes CASSQGTSGTDTQYF.

J is TRBJ2-3 and V is TRBV19; 7 bases map to TRBD2. The ends lost 5 bases at V and 2 bases at J; junction bases unmatched: 10. CDR1 is LNHDA, CDR2 SQIVND, per germline (reference sequence). The CDR3 covers 16 residues. CDR3 loop: CASSATGTTPTDTQYF. Written as DNA, the CDR3 is TGTGCCAGTAGTGCAACCGGGACTACCCCCACAGATACGCAGTATTTT.

The chain links TRBV5-1 to TRBJ2-6; D gene uncertain. There are 15 residues in the CDR3. Germline CDR1 is SGHRS and CDR2 is YFSETQ. With 4 bases removed from V and 2 bases from J, the gap between germline ends came to 10 bases. In nucleotides, the CDR3 is TGCGCCAGCAGCGACGGCCGGACTGGGGCCAACGTCCTGACTTTC. Its protein product is CASSDGRTGANVLTF.

This chain uses TRBV6-4 with TRBJ2-7; 7 nucleotides line up with TRBD1. Germline values: CDR1 MRHNA, CDR2 SNTAGT. Germline trimming cut 8 bases from V and 3 bases from J; bases unmatched to any gene: 22. The CDR3 totals 18 residues. In DNA, the CDR3 is TGTGCCAGCCGAATACCAGATAGGACAGGCCGACCGAGCTACGAGCAGTACTTC. It translates to CASRIPDRTGRPSYEQYF.

The gene calls are TRBV10-3 and TRBJ1-4, with unresolved D. V was pared by 3 bases and J by 0 bases, with 8 bases between. This CDR3 is 15 amino acids long. Germline V gives CDR1 ENHRY, CDR2 SYGVKD. The DNA for the CDR3 is TGTGCCATCAGTGACGCCGCAGCAACTAATGAAAAACTGTTTTTT. Its translation: CAISDAAATNEKLFF.

The V and J genes are TRBV6-5 and TRBJ1-1; 12 bases match TRBD1. Looked up from germline, CDR1 is MNHEY and CDR2 is SVGAGI. V gave up 7 bases and J gave up 4 bases; unmatched junction bases: 7. The CDR3 is 15 residues long. CDR3 nucleotide sequence: TGTGCCAGCACTAGACAGGGACAGGGGGCCACTGAAGCTTTCTTT. Translating gives CASTRQGQGATEAFF.

This sequence joins TRBV28 and TRBJ1-1, with unresolved D. Trimming stripped 3 bases from V and 8 bases from J, with 7 bases between. The germline V gene encodes CDR1 MDHEN and CDR2 SYDVKM. This CDR3 contains 11 residues. The CDR3 protein is CASSFESEAFF. The CDR3 DNA is TGTGCCAGCAGTTTCGAATCAGAAGCTTTCTTT.

The chain employs TRBV15 and TRBJ2-1; maybe TRBD1 (6 bases). The CDR3 consists of 13 residues. CDR1 and CDR2 from the germline V gene are LNHNV and YYDKDF (reference sequence). Trimming removed 6 bases from V and 7 bases from J, with 13 bases in between. The CDR3 nucleotides read TGTGCCACCAGGGCCCACAGGGATAATGAGCAGTTCTTC. It encodes CATRAHRDNEQFF.

V and J are TRBV9 and TRBJ2-5; D remains ambiguous. The germline V and J ends were trimmed by 1 base and 5 bases, with 15 bases remaining between them. Germline loops: CDR1 SGDLS, CDR2 YYNGEE. CDR3 length: 15 residues. For the CDR3, the DNA is TGTGCCAGCAGCGTATCCCTTACTTTAACTGAGACCCAGTACTTC. Its protein is CASSVSLTLTETQYF.

The V call is TRBV5-4, the J call TRBJ1-2; TRBD1 matches 11 bases. V lost 4 bases, J lost 7 bases, and 9 bases stayed unmatched. CDR1 and CDR2 from the germline V gene are SGHNT and YYREEE (reference sequence). The CDR3 has 15 amino acids. The CDR3, as DNA: TGTGCCAGCAGCGCCCCGGGACAGGGGGTAGCTGGCTACACCTTC. This encodes CASSAPGQGVAGYTF.

This clone has a handful of counts. The DNA of the CDR3 is TGTGCCAGTAAAAGGGAGGGGAACACTGAAGCTTTCTTT. Protein: CASKREGNTEAFF. The chain combines TRBV6-6 with TRBJ1-1, with unresolved D. This CDR3 has 13 residues. CDR1 and CDR2 from the germline V gene are MNHNY and SVGAGI (reference sequence). Deletions cut 9 bases from V and 1 base from J, with 12 bases between.

J is TRBJ2-1 and V is TRBV5-6; TRBD2 might be the D (6 bases). The CDR3 consists of 15 residues. Looked up from germline, CDR1 is SGHDT and CDR2 is YYEEEE. The germline V and J ends were trimmed by 0 bases and 5 bases, with 12 bases remaining between them. CDR3 sequence: CASSLAVRGHNEQFF. DNA for the CDR3: TGTGCCAGCAGCTTGGCCGTGCGGGGCCACAATGAGCAGTTCTTC.

The chain is built from TRBV28 and TRBJ2-7; weak D call: TRBD1 (6 bases). Trimming cost V 5 bases and J 4 bases, with 18 bases left between them. CDR1 is MDHEN and CDR2 is SYDVKM in the germline V gene. The CDR3 has 15 residues. The CDR3 spells CASSRPGRGMYEQYF. The CDR3 DNA reads TGTGCCAGCAGTCGCCCAGGCAGGGGAATGTACGAGCAGTACTTC.

The chain carries TRBV2 and TRBJ2-3, with TRBD2 identical over 8 bases. The CDR3 has 12 amino acids. J gave up 9 bases and V 7 bases, and 6 bases lay outside the gene matches. The germline V gene has CDR1 SNHLY and CDR2 FYNNEI. The CDR3 protein is CASTELAATQYF. In DNA form, the CDR3 reads TGTGCCAGCACCGAACTAGCGGCCACGCAGTATTTT.

The rearrangement uses TRBV2 and TRBJ2-1, with D possibly matching TRBD1 (5 bases). This CDR3 comprises 16 residues. Germline V gene lookup returns CDR1 SNHLY and CDR2 FYNNEI. The V and J ends lost 1 base and 8 bases respectively, with 18 bases between them. As DNA, the CDR3 is TGTGCCAGCAGTGAAGAAGAAGCAGGGTCGAAGGATGAGCAGTTCTTC. As protein: CASSEEEAGSKDEQFF.

This chain uses TRBV7-3 with TRBJ1-2; weak D call: TRBD1 (6 bases). Trimming cost V 1 base and J 8 bases, with 11 bases left between them. The CDR3 covers 13 residues. In germline, CDR1 is SGHTA, CDR2 FQGTGA. The CDR3 is CASSLNAGEGYTF. The CDR3 DNA sequence: TGTGCCAGCAGCTTAAACGCAGGGGAAGGCTACACCTTC.

The V and J genes are TRBV11-2 and TRBJ1-1, with D uncertain. Germline V gene sequence: CDR1 SGHAT, CDR2 FQNNGV. V was clipped by 4 bases and J by 5 bases, with 14 bases between them. This CDR3 is 14 amino acids long. CDR3 bases: TGTGCCAGCAGCTCGGTCAAGGGCAGGACTGAAGCTTTCTTT. As protein: CASSSVKGRTEAFF.

In nucleotides, the CDR3 is TGCGCCAGCAGCTACCAACAGGGGAATACGCAGTATTTT. Protein sequence: CASSYQQGNTQYF. The V call is TRBV5-1, the J call TRBJ2-3, with 7 bases aligning to TRBD1. Trimming took 3 bases from V and 7 from J; bases not matched to a gene: 5. Germline CDR1 reads SGHRS; CDR2 reads YFSETQ. The CDR3 has 13 residues. The full variable domain, in which reference TRBV5-1 and TRBJ2-3 provide the parts outside the CDR3, is KAGVTQTPRYLIKTRGQQVTLSCSPISGHRSVSWYQQTPGQGLQFLFEYFSETQRNKGNFPGRFSGRQFSNSRSEMNVSTLELGDSALYLCASSYQQGNTQYFGPGTRLTVL.

The chain couples TRBV28 to TRBJ1-1; maybe TRBD1 (6 bases). V lost 8 bases and J 1 base, leaving 20 bases between the germline ends. CDR3 size: 16 residues. The germline V gene has CDR1 MDHEN and CDR2 SYDVKM. The CDR3 reads CASGLGGEMWNTEAFF. In DNA form, the CDR3 reads TGTGCCAGCGGCCTAGGGGGGGAGATGTGGAACACTGAAGCTTTCTTT.

The chain employs TRBV5-1 and TRBJ2-1, with D perhaps TRBD1 (6 bases). Germline assignment: CDR1 SGHRS and CDR2 YFSETQ. V lost 4 bases to trimming and J lost 0 bases, with 17 bases between them. The CDR3 sequence is 17 residues long. CDR3 region: CASSEPTTGSSYNEQFF. CDR3 nucleotide sequence: TGCGCCAGCAGCGAACCCACGACAGGCAGCTCCTACAATGAGCAGTTCTTC.